Below, 24 T cell receptor beta chains from the same sample are listed, as sequenced in a study of blood T cell repertoires in COVID-19. Assay used: immunoSEQ multiplex PCR; TCRdb lists only in-frame clones, some missing. The sample consists of under 350,000 clones, roughly 86% of them appearing once. Sequencing used PBMCs or T cells enriched from blood (not recorded which). Receptor source: a woman in her late teens or twenties who had recovered from COVID-19.

This sequence joins TRBV5-1 and TRBJ2-3, with TRBD2 matching 7 bases. J gave up 2 bases and V 0 bases, and 9 bases lay outside the gene matches. The germline V gene has CDR1 SGHRS and CDR2 YFSETQ. The CDR3 extends over 17 amino acids. CDR3 in amino acids: CASSLDVARGNTDTQYF. CDR3 nucleotides: TGCGCCAGCAGCTTGGATGTAGCGCGGGGGAACACAGATACGCAGTATTTT.

The chain is built from TRBV5-1 and TRBJ1-6; 9 bases are a match to TRBD1. Per the germline V gene, CDR1 is SGHRS and CDR2 is YFSETQ. The CDR3 loop spans 17 amino acids. V was pared by 3 bases and J by 6 bases, with 10 bases of the junction left unmatched. The CDR3 sequence: CASSSELQGAGNSPLHF. CDR3 DNA sequence: TGCGCCAGCAGCTCGGAACTACAGGGGGCGGGTAATTCACCCCTCCACTTT.

The chain employs TRBV23-1 and TRBJ1-3; possible D gene TRBD1, 5 bases. TRBV23-1 is marked as an open reading frame, function uncertain. This CDR3 has 17 residues. The ends were cut back, 0 bases at V and 2 bases at J, with 14 bases in the middle. CDR3 sequence: CASSQSEAGLAGNTIYF. As DNA, the CDR3 is TGCGCCAGCAGTCAATCGGAGGCGGGGCTTGCTGGAAACACCATATATTTT.

The chain has TRBV19 and TRBJ1-5; TRBD1 matches 9 bases. From germline, CDR1 is LNHDA and CDR2 SQIVND (reference sequence). Losses at the gene ends were 2 bases for V and 5 bases for J; bases not matched to a gene: 7. The CDR3 loop spans 16 amino acids. CDR3 sequence (DNA): TGTGCCAGTAGTATATCCCGGGACAGGGTGGATCAGCCCCAGCATTTT. This encodes CASSISRDRVDQPQHF.

The chain is built from TRBV7-7 and TRBJ2-1, with 10 bases lining up with TRBD1. Germline CDR1 SSHAT, CDR2 FNYEAQ (reference sequence). The CDR3 runs 16 residues. V shed 1 base and J 5 bases; nucleotides not matched to a gene: 5. The CDR3 sequence: CASSLGVGTGDNEQFF. In DNA, the CDR3 is TGTGCCAGCAGCTTAGGGGTTGGGACAGGGGACAATGAGCAGTTCTTC.

This clone was counted once. The CDR3 region has the DNA TGTGCCACCAGTGATTTTCCAAGCGGTGGAGTATACAATGAGCAGTTCTTC. This encodes CATSDFPSGGVYNEQFF. This sequence joins TRBV24-1 and TRBJ2-1; tentative D call: TRBD2 (5 bases). V lost 1 base and J 4 bases, leaving 16 bases between the germline ends. This CDR3 has 17 amino acids. Germline V lookup: CDR1 KGHDR, CDR2 SFDVKD.

The rearrangement joins TRBV27 to TRBJ2-2; D call uncertain. Germline V CDR1 and CDR2: MNHEY, SMNVEV (reference sequence). V was clipped by 6 bases and J by 3 bases, with 8 bases between them. This CDR3 contains 13 residues. The CDR3 DNA sequence: TGTGCCAGCAGCGACTCCTACACCGGGGAGCTGTTTTTT. It encodes CASSDSYTGELFF.

The chain combines TRBV4-2 with TRBJ1-1; the D is unclear. Per germline, CDR1 LGHNA and CDR2 YNFKEQ. This CDR3 region has 13 residues. Trimming stripped 0 bases from V and 3 bases from J, with 5 bases between. CDR3 residues: CASSQDLDTEAFF. CDR3 coding DNA: TGTGCCAGCAGCCAAGATCTAGACACTGAAGCTTTCTTT.

This clone was counted once. The chain joins TRBV10-3 to TRBJ2-1, with 9 bases aligning to TRBD1. V lost 6 bases to trimming and J lost 8 bases; unmatched junction nucleotides: 17. Germline-derived CDR1 and CDR2 are ENHRY and SYGVKD. The CDR3 has 17 residues. This CDR3 is CAISYKPGQGSVDEQFF. As DNA, the CDR3 is TGTGCCATCAGCTATAAGCCGGGACAGGGATCCGTTGATGAGCAGTTCTTC.

The genes are TRBV15 and TRBJ2-2; TRBD1 matches at 8 bases. V shed 0 bases, J shed 7 bases, and the junction held 13 bases outside the gene matches. Germline loops: CDR1 LNHNV, CDR2 YYDKDF (reference sequence). There are 18 residues in the CDR3. The CDR3 DNA reads TGTGCCACCAGCAGAGATCTCTCTGGCAGGGGGCATGACGGGGAGCTGTTTTTT. It encodes CATSRDLSGRGHDGELFF.

The chain employs TRBV5-1 and TRBJ2-7; 9 nucleotides line up with TRBD1. The CDR3 totals 16 residues. Germline values: CDR1 SGHRS, CDR2 YFSETQ. Germline trimming cut 0 bases from V and 2 bases from J; bases unmatched to any gene: 6. This CDR3 is CASSLGSGQGPYEQYF. The CDR3 DNA sequence: TGCGCCAGCAGCTTGGGTTCGGGACAGGGTCCCTACGAGCAGTACTTC.

The chain is built from TRBV19 and TRBJ1-2, with 11 bases identical to TRBD1. The CDR3 is 15 amino acids. CDR1 is LNHDA, CDR2 SQIVND, per germline (reference sequence). The V gene end was trimmed by 5 bases and the J gene end by 8 bases; junction bases not matched to a gene: 10. The DNA for the CDR3 is TGTGCCAGTAGTCCTATCGGGGGACAGGGGGTCGGCTACACCTTC. Encoded protein: CASSPIGGQGVGYTF.

This clone was seen a single time. This rearrangement joins TRBV10-3 to TRBJ1-5; 7 nucleotides align to TRBD1. Germline assignment: CDR1 ENHRY and CDR2 SYGVKD. The CDR3 runs 14 residues. The junction had 1 base not matched to a gene; V was cut back by 2 bases and J by 3 bases. The CDR3 coding sequence is TGTGCCATCAGTGAGACAGGGGACAATCAGCCCCAGCATTTT. Amino acid sequence: CAISETGDNQPQHF.

V usage is TRBV2 and J usage is TRBJ2-5; 9 nucleotides match TRBD1. The CDR3 loop spans 16 amino acids. The ends lost 4 bases at V and 1 base at J; junction bases unmatched: 7. Germline CDR1 is SNHLY and CDR2 is FYNNEI. CDR3 sequence reads: CASSGGDRVSQETQYF. The CDR3 DNA is TGTGCCAGCAGTGGTGGGGACAGGGTGAGCCAAGAGACCCAGTACTTC.

The chain combines TRBV2 with TRBJ2-7; D gene ambiguous. Trimming took 3 bases from V and 3 from J, leaving 3 bases between them. The V gene's germline CDR1 is SNHLY and CDR2 FYNNEI. The CDR3 totals 11 residues. CDR3 bases: TGTGCCAGCAGTGATATCTACGAGCAGTACTTC. Translated: CASSDIYEQYF.

The count of this clone is one. The chain links TRBV5-8 to TRBJ2-1; 11 bases agree with TRBD1. The J segment lost 2 bases and the V segment lost 1 base, leaving 5 bases of the junction unmatched. This CDR3 has 17 amino acids. The germline CDR1 and CDR2 sequences are SGHTS and YDEGEE. The chain's CDR3 is CASSLSWDRGTYNEQFF. CDR3 nucleotide sequence: TGTGCCAGCAGCTTGAGCTGGGACAGGGGGACCTACAATGAGCAGTTCTTC.

V is TRBV6-2 or TRBV6-3 and J is TRBJ1-5, with 7 bases identical to TRBD1. CDR1 and CDR2 from the germline V gene are MNHEY and SVGEGT. The V and J ends lost 6 bases and 0 bases, in that order; junction bases with no gene match: 8. The CDR3 is made up of 16 amino acids. The CDR3 DNA reads TGTGCCAGCAGCCCACAGGGGCTTGGTAGCAATCAGCCCCAGCATTTT. It is translated as CASSPQGLGSNQPQHF.

J is TRBJ1-4 and V is TRBV30; 7 nucleotides line up with TRBD1. The germline CDR1 and CDR2 sequences are GTSNPN and SVGIG (reference sequence). V lost 3 bases and J lost 0; bases outside the gene matches: 13. This CDR3 is built from 18 residues. CDR3 sequence (DNA): TGTGCCTGGAGCCACCCCCCGGGACAGCTTGCAACTAATGAAAAACTGTTTTTT. Encoded protein: CAWSHPPGQLATNEKLFF. The variable domain in full, completed from reference TRBV30 and TRBJ1-4, reads SQTIHQWPATLVQPVGSPLSLECTVEGTSNPNLYWYRQAAGRGLQLLFYSVGIGQISSEVPQNLSASRPQDRQFILSSKKLLLSDSGFYLCAWSHPPGQLATNEKLFFGSGTQLSVL.

V usage is TRBV19 and J usage is TRBJ2-7; 10 positions match TRBD2. V trimming: 3 bases; J trimming: 2 bases; junction bases outside the gene matches: 7. Germline-derived CDR1 and CDR2 are LNHDA and SQIVND (reference sequence). The CDR3 consists of 16 residues. The CDR3 DNA sequence: TGTGCCAGTAGTATGGGGACTAGCGAATTCGCCTACGAGCAGTACTTC. Its translation: CASSMGTSEFAYEQYF.

The chain joins TRBV3-1 (or the pseudogene TRBV3-2) to TRBJ1-1; D unclear. The CDR3 totals 15 residues. Looked up from germline, CDR1 is LGHDT and CDR2 is YNNKEL (reference sequence). Trimming removed 5 bases from V and 1 base from J, with 14 bases in between. The CDR3 is CASSSPWAGNTEAFF. The DNA of the CDR3 is TGTGCCAGCAGCTCCCCCTGGGCAGGGAACACTGAAGCTTTCTTT.

The rearrangement uses TRBV7-2 and TRBJ2-1; 9 positions match TRBD2. CDR3 length equals 14 residues. CDR1 SGHTA and CDR2 FQGNSA come from the germline V gene. The V gene end was trimmed by 3 bases and the J gene end by 8 bases; junction bases not matched to a gene: 5. The DNA of the CDR3 is TGTGCCAGCAGCTTGGCTAGCGGGGCCCATGAGCAGTTCTTC. Translating gives CASSLASGAHEQFF. The full variable domain, in which reference TRBV7-2 and TRBJ2-1 provide the parts outside the CDR3, is GAGVSQSPSNKVTEKGKDVELRCDPISGHTALYWYRQSLGQGLEFLIYFQGNSAPDKSGLPSDRFSAERTGGSVSTLTIQRTQQEDSAVYLCASSLASGAHEQFFGPGTRLTVL.

In this sample, this clone turned up a few times. The chain couples TRBV5-8 to TRBJ1-2, with D maybe TRBD1 (6 bases). Germline V gives CDR1 SGHTS, CDR2 YDEGEE. Trimming took off 0 bases at V and 3 bases at J, with 15 bases between the two ends. This CDR3 has 16 amino acids. CDR3 in amino acids: CASSLAGGGVYYGYTF. Here the CDR3 DNA reads TGTGCCAGCAGCTTGGCCGGGGGGGGCGTCTACTATGGCTACACCTTC.

This chain links TRBV4-1 with TRBJ1-2; possible D gene TRBD1, 5 bases. V dropped 1 base and J dropped 1 base, with 10 bases sitting between them. The germline CDR1 and CDR2 sequences are MGHRA and YSYEKL. The CDR3 is 15 amino acids. CDR3 nucleotides: TGCGCCAGCAGCCAAGTAGGCAGGGTTAACTATGGCTACACCTTC. It is translated as CASSQVGRVNYGYTF.

As to this clone: At the DNA level, this CDR3 is encoded by other sequences in the same sample as well. This rearrangement joins TRBV5-1 to TRBJ1-1; D is unclear. Trimming took 2 bases from V and 3 from J, leaving 8 bases between them. This CDR3 has 13 amino acids. Germline-derived CDR1 and CDR2 are SGHRS and YFSETQ. CDR3 sequence reads: CASSLSGDTEAFF. The CDR3 bases are TGCGCCAGCAGCTTATCGGGAGACACTGAAGCTTTCTTT.